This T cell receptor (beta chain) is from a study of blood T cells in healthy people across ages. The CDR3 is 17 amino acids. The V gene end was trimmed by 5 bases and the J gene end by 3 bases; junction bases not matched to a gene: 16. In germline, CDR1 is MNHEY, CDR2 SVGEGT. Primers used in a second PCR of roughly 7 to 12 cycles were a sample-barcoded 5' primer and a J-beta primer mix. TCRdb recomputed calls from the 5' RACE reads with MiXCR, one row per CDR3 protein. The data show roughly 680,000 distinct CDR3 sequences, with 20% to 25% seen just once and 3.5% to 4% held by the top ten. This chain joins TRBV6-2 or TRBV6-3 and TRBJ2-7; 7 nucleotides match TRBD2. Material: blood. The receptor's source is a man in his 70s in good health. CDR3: CASSTAHRLAGGYEQYF. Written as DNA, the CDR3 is TGTGCCAGCAGTACAGCCCACCGACTAGCAGGAGGCTACGAGCAGTACTTC.